This T cell receptor (beta chain) comes out of a study of control samples from healthy donors and cancer patients (dated by TCRdb to about 2020). The CDR3 has 15 amino acids, counting the end cysteine and phenylalanine. Only the CDR3 DNA stays, 45 bases, in frame from base 1. V and J are truncated by 1 base and 1 base respectively, leaving an intervening sequence of 9 bases. The germline V gene (reference sequence) specifies LGHDT as CDR1 and YNNKEL as CDR2. Receptor libraries were prepared by the immunoSEQ multiplex PCR assay. TCRdb's version of the immuneACCESS table is confined to in-frame rearrangements and falls short of the full clone set. An unresolved V gene accounts for under half of the shortfall where checked; the remainder is of unknown origin. The sample table shows about 80,000 clones, and around 84% are seen once. The ten largest make up around 10% of the sample. To note about this clone: Its antigen target is currently unknown. No much larger clone is present one base from it, and per-base qualities are unavailable.

Input material: PBMCs. The sequence derives from a man aged 60-69 years with head and neck cancer. Recombination joined TRBV3-1 (or the pseudogene TRBV3-2) with TRBJ2-3, with an unclear D gene assignment. The CDR3 amino acid sequence is: CASSQAYFGTDTQYF. In nucleotides, the sequence is TGTGCCAGCAGCCAAGCCTATTTCGGCACAGATACGCAGTATTTT.